Each of the 14 T cell receptor beta chains below was sequenced from the same sample in a study of T cells in Graves' hyperthyroidism and ophthalmopathy. Amplified TCR beta CDR3 regions came from RNA transcripts. The TCR CDR3 was amplified in a first-round RT-PCR using the HTBI primer set. In TCRdb, the multiplex PCR reads were re-called with MiXCR into one record per CDR3 protein. The sample consists of about 380,000 distinct CDR3 sequences, over 11% of them appearing once. The specimen was blood. These receptors originate from a woman in her fifties or sixties with Graves' hyperthyroidism.

The J gene is TRBJ2-3, the V gene TRBV20-1, with 14 bases identical to TRBD2. CDR3 length: 16 amino acids. Germline CDR1 and CDR2: DFQATT and SNEGSKA (reference sequence). V lost 2 bases and J lost 6; bases outside the gene matches: 7. The CDR3 sequence: CSARPLGLAGADTQYF. The CDR3 bases are TGCAGTGCTAGACCCCTGGGACTAGCGGGAGCGGATACGCAGTATTTT.

The chain joins TRBV18 to TRBJ1-2, with TRBD1 identical over 7 bases. V was clipped by 3 bases and J by 8 bases; unmatched bases: 9. This CDR3 has 14 amino acids. Germline CDR1 is KGHSH and CDR2 is LQKENI. The CDR3 loop is CASSPGWQGDGYTF. In DNA, the CDR3 is TGTGCCAGCTCACCGGGGTGGCAGGGGGACGGCTACACCTTC.

On this clonotype: Just one base apart from a much larger clone, this may be a read error. V gene TRBV6-1 combines with J gene TRBJ1-1, with D possibly being TRBD1 (6 bases). The CDR3 has 13 residues. Trimming pared 2 bases from V and 11 bases from J, leaving 15 bases between. CDR1 MNHNS and CDR2 SASEGT come from the germline V gene. CDR3 protein: CASSERDILDAFF. The CDR3, as DNA: TGTGCCAGCAGTGAACGGGACATACTTGACGCTTTCTTT.

The V and J genes are TRBV3-1 and TRBJ2-1; 8 positions match TRBD2. The junction had 6 bases not matched to a gene; V was cut back by 1 base and J by 4 bases. Germline values: CDR1 LGHDT, CDR2 YNNKEL (reference sequence). The CDR3 spans 16 residues. CDR3 sequence (DNA): TGTGCCAGCAGCCAAGCGGACGGGAGGGAGTACAATGAGCAGTTCTTC. Protein sequence: CASSQADGREYNEQFF.

In this sample, this clonotype turned up a few times. The chain has TRBV18 and TRBJ2-1, with unresolved D. CDR3 size: 14 residues. Germline CDR1 and CDR2: KGHSH and LQKENI. With 0 bases removed from V and 4 bases from J, the gap between germline ends came to 7 bases. CDR3 loop: CASSPPISYNEQFF. Here the CDR3 DNA reads TGTGCCAGCTCACCACCGATAAGTTACAATGAGCAGTTCTTC.

This clonotype was counted only a few times. The CDR3 protein is CASILPRLAGPSYNEQFF. CDR3 in DNA: TGTGCCAGCATTCTACCCCGGTTAGCGGGACCAAGTTACAATGAGCAGTTCTTC. The chain has TRBV6-1 and TRBJ2-1; 8 bases agree with TRBD2. The CDR3 length is 18 residues. Losses at the gene ends were 7 bases for V and 4 bases for J; bases not matched to a gene: 18. The V gene's germline CDR1 is MNHNS and CDR2 SASEGT.

The V gene is TRBV30, the J gene TRBJ1-5; D is undetermined. CDR1 is GTSNPN, CDR2 SVGIG, per germline (reference sequence). The ends were cut back, 0 bases at V and 0 bases at J, with 9 bases in the middle. The CDR3 covers 15 residues. The CDR3, as DNA: TGTGCCTGGAGTGTAGGGCACGGTAGCAATCAGCCCCAGCATTTT. Encoded protein: CAWSVGHGSNQPQHF.

This clonotype was detected only a few times. Just one base apart from a much larger clone, this may be a read error. V usage is TRBV7-9 and J usage is TRBJ2-3, with 7 bases aligning to TRBD1. Looked up from germline, CDR1 is SEHNR and CDR2 is FQNEAQ (reference sequence). This CDR3 is built from 16 residues. The CDR3 sequence: CVSSLRQGERTDTQYF. DNA for the CDR3: TGTGTCAGCAGCTTACGGCAGGGGGAACGCACAGATACGCAGTATTTT.

This clonotype occurred many times. The chain couples TRBV20-1 to TRBJ2-1; 7 bases match TRBD2. V was clipped by 5 bases and J by 7 bases; unmatched bases: 11. Per the germline V gene, CDR1 is DFQATT and CDR2 is SNEGSKA (reference sequence). This CDR3 is built from 14 residues. The CDR3 DNA reads as TGCAGTGCTCCCGTTACGGGGAGGGTAAATGAGCAGTTCTTC. Protein sequence: CSAPVTGRVNEQFF.

This clonotype was counted between two and nine times. The V gene is TRBV19, the J gene TRBJ1-6, with 7 bases fitting TRBD1. V was clipped by 10 bases and J by 9 bases; unmatched bases: 9. The CDR3 contains 13 residues. Germline CDR1 LNHDA, CDR2 SQIVND (reference sequence). CDR3 sequence reads: CATRGGHGSPLHF. The CDR3 DNA sequence: TGTGCCACCAGGGGGGGCCACGGTTCACCCCTCCACTTT.

This clonotype was observed many times. The chain combines TRBV12-3 or TRBV12-4 with TRBJ1-5; TRBD1 matches 7 bases. The junction had 10 bases not matched to a gene; V was cut back by 5 bases and J by 6 bases. This CDR3 contains 15 residues. CDR3 residues: CASSPTTGTRQPQHF. CDR3 bases: TGTGCCAGCAGTCCTACGACAGGGACGCGTCAGCCCCAGCATTTT.

At least ten counts were recorded for this clonotype. The chain is built from TRBV27 and TRBJ2-2; 7 bases are shared with TRBD2. With 8 bases clipped from V and 5 bases from J, the junction kept 11 bases outside the gene matches. Germline V gene sequence: CDR1 MNHEY, CDR2 SMNVEV (reference sequence). The CDR3 extends over 15 amino acids. The CDR3 loop is CASLSGTTLTGELFF. The CDR3 bases are TGTGCCAGCCTGTCCGGGACTACGTTAACCGGGGAGCTGTTTTTT.

This clonotype was counted ten times or more. The chain combines TRBV30 with TRBJ2-5, with 8 bases aligning to TRBD2. V shed 2 bases and J 5 bases; nucleotides not matched to a gene: 4. Germline V gene sequence: CDR1 GTSNPN, CDR2 SVGIG (reference sequence). The CDR3 is made up of 13 amino acids. The CDR3 protein is CAWSREGRETQYF. CDR3 coding DNA: TGTGCCTGGAGTCGGGAGGGGAGGGAGACCCAGTACTTC.

The chain is built from TRBV29-1 and TRBJ1-2; D gene unclear. The germline V gene encodes CDR1 SQVTM and CDR2 ANQGSEA. The CDR3 covers 12 residues. With 5 bases removed from V and 2 bases from J, the gap between germline ends came to 9 bases. The CDR3 loop reads CSVPMINYGYTF. CDR3 sequence (DNA): TGCAGCGTTCCCATGATCAACTATGGCTACACCTTC.